The clone carrying this T cell receptor (beta chain) was counted many times. What it recognizes is unknown. This entry belongs to a study of T cell clonality in common variable immunodeficiency. Only in-frame clones appear in the TCRdb table, and some are missing; sequencing was by immunoSEQ multiplex PCR. The sample contains fewer than 60,000 clones, none of them singletons. Study-level findings and limits: Repertoire-complication correlations in CVID were limited by patient heterogeneity. In common variable immunodeficiency, TCR beta chains reportedly carried fewer deletions and N-nucleotide insertions. CVID subjects shared fewer TCRbeta clones than healthy controls did. CVID subjects had higher TCRbeta clonality than healthy controls, most marked in about a third.

This receptor was taken from a person between 18 and 75 years old in good health. Material for sequencing was peripheral blood mononuclear cells.

The sequenced CDR3 bases are TGCAGTGCTAGGGACTTATTGAATCAGCCC. Its protein product is CSARDLLNQP. The entire CDR3 sequence reads CSARDLLNQPQHF. V usage is TRBV20-1 and J usage is TRBJ1-5; D ambiguous. The read finishes 3 residues shy of the CDR3 end, and the germline J gene is used to complete it. V was trimmed by 3 bases and J by 4 bases, leaving 10 bases between them. In germline, CDR1 is DFQATT, CDR2 SNEGSKA (reference sequence). This CDR3 spans 13 amino acids.